Below, 25 T cell receptor beta chains from the same sample are listed, as sequenced in a study of blood T cell repertoires in COVID-19. Assay: immunoSEQ multiplex PCR; the TCRdb copy retains only in-frame clones and omits some. The data hold around 370,000 clones, with 90% to 95% observed a single time. Specimen: peripheral blood. The source is a woman aged 18-29 years who had recovered from COVID-19.

This chain joins TRBV11-2 and TRBJ1-2, with 7 bases lining up with TRBD1. CDR3 length: 16 amino acids. Germline V gene sequence: CDR1 SGHAT, CDR2 FQNNGV. After removal of 2 bases from V and 6 bases from J, the junction contained 12 bases not matched to a gene. The CDR3 is CASSLRSDRAPDGYTF. CDR3 in DNA: TGTGCCAGCAGCTTACGCAGCGACAGGGCTCCTGATGGCTACACCTTC.

The chain employs TRBV19 and TRBJ1-2; 8 bases are a match to TRBD1. The CDR3 is made up of 13 amino acids. V shed 6 bases and J 3 bases; nucleotides not matched to a gene: 3. CDR1 and CDR2 from the germline V gene are LNHDA and SQIVND (reference sequence). In nucleotides, the CDR3 is TGTGCCAGTAGCGTACAGGGGGACTATGGCTACACCTTC. This encodes CASSVQGDYGYTF.

A single count supports this clone. V is TRBV5-6 and J is TRBJ2-1; the D gene is possibly TRBD2 (6 bases). CDR3 length: 14 amino acids. V was pared by 2 bases and J by 9 bases, with 15 bases between. The germline V gene has CDR1 SGHDT and CDR2 YYEEEE. The CDR3 region is CASSFGASETEQFF. CDR3 DNA: TGTGCCAGCAGCTTCGGGGCTAGCGAGACTGAGCAGTTCTTC.

This chain uses TRBV6-5 with TRBJ2-1; tentative D call: TRBD1 (6 bases). Germline assignment: CDR1 MNHEY and CDR2 SVGAGI. V was trimmed by 7 bases and J by 7 bases, leaving 20 bases between them. The CDR3 covers 15 residues. The CDR3 coding sequence is TGTGCCAGCAAGAGGCAAACAGGGCTCGGGAATGAGCAGTTCTTC. Encoded protein: CASKRQTGLGNEQFF.

The chain recombines TRBV6-2 or TRBV6-3 with TRBJ1-6; TRBD1 aligns across 9 bases. Germline V lookup: CDR1 MNHEY, CDR2 SVGEGT. Trimming cost V 6 bases and J 10 bases; bases outside gene matches: 10. CDR3 length: 15 amino acids. The CDR3 region has the DNA TGTGCCAGCAGATACCGGGACAGGGAATCGTCACCCCTCCACTTT. It yields the protein CASRYRDRESSPLHF.

V and J are TRBV29-1 and TRBJ2-1, with 7 bases fitting TRBD2. Germline lookup yields CDR1 SQVTM and CDR2 ANQGSEA. The CDR3 is 13 amino acids. Unmatched junction bases numbered 9, after V lost 5 bases and J lost 8 bases. Here the CDR3 DNA reads TGCAGCGTTTTTGGGACTACCATTTATGAGCAGTTCTTC. Amino acids: CSVFGTTIYEQFF.

This clone has a handful of counts. The gene calls are TRBV7-8 and TRBJ2-1; 14 bases agree with TRBD2. Unmatched junction bases numbered 9, after V lost 5 bases and J lost 9 bases. Germline lookup yields CDR1 SGHVS and CDR2 FQNEAQ. The CDR3 spans 16 residues. CDR3 protein: CASSMETSGRGSEQFF. The CDR3 DNA follows: TGTGCCAGCAGCATGGAGACTAGCGGGAGGGGTAGTGAGCAGTTCTTC.

The rearrangement joins TRBV11-2 to TRBJ2-3; D possibly corresponds to TRBD2 (6 bases). CDR3 length: 15 amino acids. Trimming stripped 3 bases from V and 2 bases from J, with 12 bases between. Looked up from germline, CDR1 is SGHAT and CDR2 is FQNNGV. In DNA form, the CDR3 reads TGTGCCAGCAGCTTTATGACTAGGCTCACAGATACGCAGTATTTT. It translates to CASSFMTRLTDTQYF.

This chain joins TRBV10-3 and TRBJ1-1, with 7 bases lining up with TRBD1. Trimming at V came to 10 bases and at J to 1 base, leaving 6 bases not matched to a gene. Germline V gene data show CDR1 as ENHRY and CDR2 as SYGVKD. The CDR3 is 13 residues long. The CDR3 protein is CATNRDRNTEAFF. In DNA form, the CDR3 reads TGTGCCACTAACCGGGACAGGAACACTGAAGCTTTCTTT.

This clone occurred once. The chain has TRBV7-2 and TRBJ1-4; no reliable D call. CDR1 is SGHTA and CDR2 is FQGNSA in the germline V gene. With 1 base removed from V and 3 bases from J, the gap between germline ends came to 9 bases. CDR3 length: 15 residues. In DNA form, the CDR3 reads TGTGCCAGCAGCTTAGTGGGCCACCCTAATGAAAAACTGTTTTTT. Translated, it gives CASSLVGHPNEKLFF.

The CDR3 DNA reads TGTGCCAGCAGCTTAGTTGCTACTGAGCAGTTCTTC. This gives the protein CASSLVATEQFF. V usage is TRBV7-9 and J usage is TRBJ2-1; D uncertain. The CDR3 has 12 amino acids. Germline lookup yields CDR1 SEHNR and CDR2 FQNEAQ (reference sequence). Trimming left V 1 base short and J 9 bases short, with 7 bases between.

The rearrangement uses TRBV18 and TRBJ1-3, with TRBD1 as a possible D gene (6 bases). Germline V gives CDR1 KGHSH, CDR2 LQKENI. The CDR3 spans 15 residues. V was pared by 3 bases and J by 4 bases, with 13 bases between. CDR3 sequence: CASSPPRGIGNTIYF. CDR3 bases: TGTGCCAGCTCACCTCCGAGGGGGATCGGAAACACCATATATTTT.

The rearrangement joins TRBV2 to TRBJ2-5; possibly TRBD2 for D (6 bases). The V gene lost 7 bases and the J gene lost 2 bases, with 11 bases spanning the gap. Looked up from germline, CDR1 is SNHLY and CDR2 is FYNNEI. This CDR3 comprises 13 residues. DNA of the CDR3: TGTGCCAGCACGCGGGACTGGCAAGAGACCCAGTACTTC. It translates to CASTRDWQETQYF.

J is TRBJ2-2 and V is TRBV11-2, with a weak D call TRBD1 (5 bases). This CDR3 region has 14 residues. Trimming cost V 5 bases and J 5 bases, with 12 bases left between them. Germline V gene sequence: CDR1 SGHAT, CDR2 FQNNGV. This chain's CDR3 is CASSPRRATGELFF. Written as DNA, the CDR3 is TGTGCCAGCAGCCCACGCAGGGCAACCGGGGAGCTGTTTTTT.

This sequence joins TRBV7-2 and TRBJ2-3; the D is unclear. The CDR3 spans 13 residues. Germline V CDR1 and CDR2: SGHTA, FQGNSA. V gave up 1 base and J gave up 2 bases, with 4 bases separating them. CDR3 sequence (DNA): TGTGCCAGCAGCTTAGACAACACAGATACGCAGTATTTT. Translation: CASSLDNTDTQYF.

The chain couples TRBV28 to TRBJ2-1; 9 nucleotides align to TRBD2. Trimming removed 3 bases from V and 1 base from J; junction bases left unmatched: 4. This CDR3 region has 16 residues. Germline loops: CDR1 MDHEN, CDR2 SYDVKM. The CDR3 loop is CASSFLLAGSYNEQFF. CDR3 nucleotide sequence: TGTGCCAGCAGTTTTTTGCTAGCGGGATCCTACAATGAGCAGTTCTTC.

The V and J genes are TRBV4-3 and TRBJ2-1; 12 bases line up with TRBD2. Germline loops: CDR1 LGHNA, CDR2 YSLEER. The CDR3 has 16 amino acids. V lost 0 bases and J lost 9; bases outside the gene matches: 6. CDR3 sequence: CASSQDPSGRVGEQFF. The CDR3 region has the DNA TGCGCCAGCAGCCAAGACCCTAGCGGGAGGGTGGGTGAGCAGTTCTTC.

In its sample, this clone was seen a few times. The gene calls are TRBV14 and TRBJ1-6, with D perhaps TRBD1 (6 bases). Germline V gives CDR1 SGHDN, CDR2 FVKESK. The CDR3 sequence is 16 residues long. V was clipped by 1 base and J by 6 bases, with 13 bases between them. This chain's CDR3 is CASSQGRTASNSPLHF. Here the CDR3 DNA reads TGTGCCAGCAGCCAAGGAAGGACAGCCAGTAATTCACCCCTCCACTTT.

The chain employs TRBV4-3 and TRBJ1-1, with 11 bases identical to TRBD1. This CDR3 contains 21 residues. Germline trimming cut 0 bases from V and 5 bases from J; bases unmatched to any gene: 20. Germline loops: CDR1 LGHNA, CDR2 YSLEER. The CDR3: CASSQDLRTGGSVGLVTEAFF. CDR3 DNA sequence: TGCGCCAGCAGCCAAGATCTGAGGACAGGGGGCTCCGTGGGATTGGTAACTGAAGCTTTCTTT.

V and J are TRBV5-1 and TRBJ2-5; no firm D call. V lost 4 bases to trimming and J lost 2 bases, with 9 bases between them. The CDR3 is 13 residues long. Germline CDR1 is SGHRS and CDR2 is YFSETQ. CDR3 DNA: TGCGCCAGCAGCATCACATGGCAAGAGACCCAGTACTTC. Translation gives CASSITWQETQYF.

The V call is TRBV10-3, the J call TRBJ2-3; D uncertain. The V gene's germline CDR1 is ENHRY and CDR2 SYGVKD. The CDR3 has 14 residues. Trimming pared 4 bases from V and 2 bases from J, leaving 10 bases between. CDR3 sequence reads: CAISALQFTDTQYF. The DNA of the CDR3 is TGTGCCATCAGTGCCTTACAGTTCACAGATACGCAGTATTTT.

The rearrangement uses TRBV7-2 and TRBJ2-2; 7 bases line up with TRBD2. The J segment lost 4 bases and the V segment lost 5 bases, leaving 7 bases of the junction unmatched. CDR1 and CDR2 (germline): SGHTA, FQGNSA. The CDR3 is 15 residues long. The CDR3 nucleotides read TGTGCCAGCAGCCCCTATGGGGGGGGCACCGGGGAGCTGTTTTTT. Translating it yields CASSPYGGGTGELFF. Together with reference TRBV7-2 and TRBJ2-2, the CDR3 gives the full variable domain: GAGVSQSPSNKVTEKGKDVELRCDPISGHTALYWYRQSLGQGLEFLIYFQGNSAPDKSGLPSDRFSAERTGGSVSTLTIQRTQQEDSAVYLCASSPYGGGTGELFFGEGSRLTVL.

The chain joins TRBV21-1 to TRBJ2-3; whether TRBD2, the table's D call, matches the DNA was not checked. TRBV21-1 is flagged as a pseudogene. The length of the CDR3 is 17 residues. The CDR3 coding sequence is TGTGCCAGCAGCCCGACGGGGGGTGAAGAAAGCACAGATACGCAGTATTTT. Translated, it gives CASSPTGGEESTDTQYF.

This clone occurred once. The chain has TRBV7-8 and TRBJ1-2; D is perhaps TRBD1 (5 bases). Germline V CDR1 and CDR2: SGHVS, FQNEAQ. The CDR3 extends over 14 amino acids. Trimming removed 1 base at V and 4 bases at J, with 10 bases between. The CDR3 nucleotides are TGTGCCAGCAGCTTAGAGGGGACTTCCTATGGCTACACCTTC. Translated: CASSLEGTSYGYTF.

This chain connects TRBV3-1 (or the pseudogene TRBV3-2) to TRBJ2-3; D possibly corresponds to TRBD1 (7 bases). The CDR3 length is 16 residues. Germline CDR1 and CDR2: LGHDT and YNNKEL (reference sequence). The V end lost 0 bases, the J end lost 6 bases, and 16 bases lay between the germline ends. The DNA for the CDR3 is TGTGCCAGCAGCCAAGATCCAGGGGGGCTATCTGATACGCAGTATTTT. Protein product: CASSQDPGGLSDTQYF.